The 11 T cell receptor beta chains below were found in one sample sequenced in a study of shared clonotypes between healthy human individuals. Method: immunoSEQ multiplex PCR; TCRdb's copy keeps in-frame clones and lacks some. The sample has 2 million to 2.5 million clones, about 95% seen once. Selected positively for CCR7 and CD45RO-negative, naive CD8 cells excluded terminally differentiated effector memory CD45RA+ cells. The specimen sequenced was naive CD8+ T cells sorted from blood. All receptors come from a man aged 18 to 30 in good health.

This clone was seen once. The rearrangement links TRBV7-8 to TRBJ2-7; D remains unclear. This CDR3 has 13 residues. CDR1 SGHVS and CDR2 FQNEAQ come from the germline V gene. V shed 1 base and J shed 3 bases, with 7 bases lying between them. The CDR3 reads CASSLEGFYEQYF. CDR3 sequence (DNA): TGTGCCAGCAGCTTAGAAGGATTCTACGAGCAGTACTTC.

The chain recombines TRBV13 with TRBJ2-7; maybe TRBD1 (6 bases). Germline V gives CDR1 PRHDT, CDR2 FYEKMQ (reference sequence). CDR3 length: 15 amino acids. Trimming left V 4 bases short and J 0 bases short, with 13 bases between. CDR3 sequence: CASSSKQGPSYEQYF. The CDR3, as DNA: TGTGCCAGCAGCTCTAAACAGGGACCCTCCTACGAGCAGTACTTC.

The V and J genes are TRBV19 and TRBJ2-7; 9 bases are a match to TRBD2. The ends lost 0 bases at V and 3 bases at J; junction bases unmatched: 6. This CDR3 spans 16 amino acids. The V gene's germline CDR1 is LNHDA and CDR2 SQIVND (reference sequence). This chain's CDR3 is CASSIDWTSAHYEQYF. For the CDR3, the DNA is TGTGCCAGTAGTATAGATTGGACTAGCGCACACTACGAGCAGTACTTC.

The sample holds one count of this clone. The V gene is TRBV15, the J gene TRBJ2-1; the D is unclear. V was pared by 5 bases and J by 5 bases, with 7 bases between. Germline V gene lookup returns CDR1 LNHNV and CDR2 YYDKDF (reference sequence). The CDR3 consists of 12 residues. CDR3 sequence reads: CATSDLDNEQFF. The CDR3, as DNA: TGTGCCACCAGCGACCTAGACAATGAGCAGTTCTTC.

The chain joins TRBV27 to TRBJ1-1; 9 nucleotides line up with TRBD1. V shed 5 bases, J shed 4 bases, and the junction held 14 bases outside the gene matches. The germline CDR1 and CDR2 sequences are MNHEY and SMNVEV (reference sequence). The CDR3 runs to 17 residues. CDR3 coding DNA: TGTGCCAGCAGTACATCGAACAGGGGGCGCGAGGGCACTGAAGCTTTCTTT. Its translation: CASSTSNRGREGTEAFF.

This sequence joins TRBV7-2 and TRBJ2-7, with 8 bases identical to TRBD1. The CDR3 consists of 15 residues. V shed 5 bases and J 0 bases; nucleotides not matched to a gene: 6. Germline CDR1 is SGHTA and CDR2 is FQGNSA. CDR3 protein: CASSAGQGSSYEQYF. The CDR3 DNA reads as TGTGCCAGCAGCGCAGGACAGGGCAGCTCCTACGAGCAGTACTTC.

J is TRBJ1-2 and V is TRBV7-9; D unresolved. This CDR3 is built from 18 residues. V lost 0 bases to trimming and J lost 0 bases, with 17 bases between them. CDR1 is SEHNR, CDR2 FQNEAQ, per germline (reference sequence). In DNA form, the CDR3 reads TGTGCCAGCAGCTTAGCGGGGTGGGCAGCGGATACTAACTATGGCTACACCTTC. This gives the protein CASSLAGWAADTNYGYTF.

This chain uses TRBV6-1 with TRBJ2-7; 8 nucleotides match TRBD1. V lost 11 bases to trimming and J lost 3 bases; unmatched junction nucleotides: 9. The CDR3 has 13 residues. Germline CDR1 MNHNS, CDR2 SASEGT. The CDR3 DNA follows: TGTGCCTTCGGACAGGGAGGAGGCTACGAGCAGTACTTC. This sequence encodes CAFGQGGGYEQYF.

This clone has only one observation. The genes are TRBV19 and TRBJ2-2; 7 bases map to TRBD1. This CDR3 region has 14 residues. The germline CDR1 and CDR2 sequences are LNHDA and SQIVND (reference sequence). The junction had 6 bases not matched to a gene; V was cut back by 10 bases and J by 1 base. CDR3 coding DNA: TGTGCCATCAGAGGGGGCGAGAACACCGGGGAGCTGTTTTTT. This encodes CAIRGGENTGELFF.

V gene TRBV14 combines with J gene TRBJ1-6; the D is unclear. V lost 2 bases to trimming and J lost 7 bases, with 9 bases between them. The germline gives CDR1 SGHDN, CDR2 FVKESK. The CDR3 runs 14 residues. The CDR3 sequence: CASSQNTGNSPLHF. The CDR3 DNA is TGTGCCAGCAGCCAAAATACCGGGAATTCACCCCTCCACTTT.

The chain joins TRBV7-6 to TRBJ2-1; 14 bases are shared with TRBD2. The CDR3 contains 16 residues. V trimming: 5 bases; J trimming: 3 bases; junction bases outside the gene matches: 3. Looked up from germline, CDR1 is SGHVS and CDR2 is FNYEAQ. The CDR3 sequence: CASSDGTSGGYNEQFF. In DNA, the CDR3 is TGTGCCAGCAGCGACGGGACTAGCGGGGGCTACAATGAGCAGTTCTTC.